This T cell receptor beta chain was profiled in a study of spatial heterogeneity in lung cancer. Study results and caveats: Detection of ubiquitous tumor TCRs in blood was higher at resection than follow-up.

This clonotype showed up just a few times. Its specificity is not known. Described time point: blood at routine non-recurrence follow-up after resection. Extraction of whole RNA from tumor, nontumor lung or frozen PBMC preceded unsorted sequencing. The study tagged each TCR cDNA molecule with a unique molecular identifier. TCRdb re-derived calls from the 5' RACE reads in MiXCR, one entry per CDR3 protein. Among about 120,000 distinct CDR3 sequences listed, 9.5% to 15% were seen once. Between the trimmed V and J ends, which lost 0 bases and 0 bases, there was a span of 12 bases. The V gene's germline CDR1 is SGHTA and CDR2 FQGNSA. This CDR3 has 16 amino acids.

Sequences were derived from PBMCs, sampled at follow-up. The TCR sequence derives from a male donor with early-stage non-small cell lung cancer. The V call is TRBV7-2, the J call TRBJ2-7; no firm D call. In DNA, the CDR3 is TGTGCCAGCAGCTTAGCATCCCCAGGCCGCTCCTACGAGCAGTACTTC. Protein product: CASSLASPGRSYEQYF.